This record looks at one T cell receptor (beta chain) sequence and its context. Trimming removed 5 bases from V and 2 bases from J, with 14 bases in between. The CDR3 covers 15 residues. CDR1 and CDR2 from the germline V gene are MNHEY and SVGAGI. The record originates from a study of T cells in tumors after PD-1 blockade. Sequencing was performed with immunoSEQ multiplex PCR; in TCRdb, only in-frame clones are kept and a portion is missing. The table records under 50,000 clones, more than 65% of them present only once. This chain connects TRBV6-5 to TRBJ2-3; the D gene is possibly TRBD1 (5 bases). This receptor was obtained from a human donor with advanced basal cell or squamous cell carcinoma (not recorded which). Sequences were derived from PBMCs, sampled before anti-PD-1 therapy. CDR3 sequence (DNA): TGTGCCAGCAGTATCGCGACAGCCGCCACAGATACGCAGTATTTT. Its translation is CASSIATAATDTQYF.